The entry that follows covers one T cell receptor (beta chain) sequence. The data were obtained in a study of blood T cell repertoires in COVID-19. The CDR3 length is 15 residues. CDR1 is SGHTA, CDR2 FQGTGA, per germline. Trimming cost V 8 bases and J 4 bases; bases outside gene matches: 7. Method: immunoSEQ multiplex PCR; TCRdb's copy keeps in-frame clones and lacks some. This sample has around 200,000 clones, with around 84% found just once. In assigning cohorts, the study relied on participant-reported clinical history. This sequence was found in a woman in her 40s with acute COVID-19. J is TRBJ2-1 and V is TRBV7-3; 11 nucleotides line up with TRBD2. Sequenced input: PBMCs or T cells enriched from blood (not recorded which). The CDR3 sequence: CASGSTSGRYNEQFF. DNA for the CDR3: TGTGCCAGCGGCTCTACTAGCGGGAGATACAATGAGCAGTTCTTC.